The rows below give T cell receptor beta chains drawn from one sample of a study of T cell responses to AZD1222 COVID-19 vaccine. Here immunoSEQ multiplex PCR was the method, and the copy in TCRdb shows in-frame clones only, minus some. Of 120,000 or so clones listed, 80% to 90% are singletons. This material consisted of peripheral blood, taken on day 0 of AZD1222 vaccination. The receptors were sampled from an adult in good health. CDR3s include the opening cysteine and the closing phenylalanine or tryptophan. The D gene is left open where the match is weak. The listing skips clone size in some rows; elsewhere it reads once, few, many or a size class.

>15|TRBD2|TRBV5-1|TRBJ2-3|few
CASSLSSGDTDTQYF
TGCGCCAGCAGCTTGTCTAGCGGCGACACAGATACGCAGTATTTT
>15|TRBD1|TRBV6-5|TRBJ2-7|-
CASSYGTGDIYEQYF
TGTGCCAGCAGTTACGGGACAGGGGATATCTACGAGCAGTACTTC
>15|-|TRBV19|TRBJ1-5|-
CASKQGGVSNQPQHF
TGTGCCAGTAAACAGGGTGGGGTGAGCAATCAGCCCCAGCATTTT
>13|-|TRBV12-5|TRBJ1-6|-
CASELRDGSPLHF
TGTGCTAGTGAACTACGGGACGGTTCACCCCTCCACTTT
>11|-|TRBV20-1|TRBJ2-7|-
CSASEGYEQYF
TGCAGTGCTAGCGAGGGCTACGAGCAGTACTTC
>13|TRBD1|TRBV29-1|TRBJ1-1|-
CSVRGGGNTEAFF
TGCAGCGTCCGAGGGGGCGGGAACACTGAAGCTTTCTTT
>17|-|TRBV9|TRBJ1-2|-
CASSVALRPDSFGGYTF
TGTGCCAGCAGCGTAGCTTTGCGACCGGACAGCTTTGGAGGCTACACCTTC
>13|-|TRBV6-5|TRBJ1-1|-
CASNRTPNTEAFF
TGTGCCAGCAATCGGACACCGAACACTGAAGCTTTCTTT
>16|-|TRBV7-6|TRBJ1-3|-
CASSLEGSSPRDTIYF
TGTGCCAGCAGCTTAGAAGGCAGCAGCCCTCGGGACACCATATATTTT
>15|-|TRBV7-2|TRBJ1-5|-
CASSPQGGSNQPQHF
TGTGCCAGCAGCCCGCAGGGAGGGAGCAATCAGCCCCAGCATTTT
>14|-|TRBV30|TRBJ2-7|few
CAWMGTPKPYEQYF
TGTGCCTGGATGGGGACACCAAAGCCCTACGAGCAGTACTTC
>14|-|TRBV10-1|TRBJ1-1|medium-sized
CASPSDAGGPEAFF
TGCGCCAGCCCCTCAGATGCGGGAGGGCCTGAAGCTTTCTTT
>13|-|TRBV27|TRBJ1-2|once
CASSSHVTDGYTF
TGTGCCAGCAGTTCACACGTGACAGATGGCTACACCTTC
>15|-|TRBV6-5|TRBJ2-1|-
CASSNPVGSYNEQFF
TGTGCCAGCAGTAACCCGGTAGGCTCCTACAATGAGCAGTTCTTC
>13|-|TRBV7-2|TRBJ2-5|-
CASSLGFTNTQYF
TGTGCCAGCAGCTTAGGCTTTACGAACACCCAGTACTTC
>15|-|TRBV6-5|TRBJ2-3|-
CASSFQGGRADTQYF
TGTGCCAGCAGTTTTCAAGGGGGGCGGGCAGATACGCAGTATTTT
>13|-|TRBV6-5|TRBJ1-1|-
CASIRVGEGEAFF
TGTGCCAGCATCAGGGTAGGGGAGGGTGAAGCTTTCTTT
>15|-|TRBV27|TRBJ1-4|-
CASRPTPERREKLFF
TGTGCCAGCAGACCGACCCCCGAAAGGCGAGAAAAACTGTTTTTT
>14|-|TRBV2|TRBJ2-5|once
CASKIGGLEETQYF
TGTGCCAGCAAGATTGGAGGGCTAGAAGAGACCCAGTACTTC
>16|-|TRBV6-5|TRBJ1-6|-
CASSYSGRSYNSPLHF
TGTGCCAGCAGTTACTCGGGCAGATCCTATAATTCACCCCTCCACTTT
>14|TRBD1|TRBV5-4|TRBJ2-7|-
CASSYRDRGYEQYF
TGTGCCAGCAGCTACCGGGACAGGGGTTACGAGCAGTACTTC
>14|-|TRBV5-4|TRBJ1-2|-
CASSLGQTDYGYTF
TGTGCCAGCAGCTTGGGACAAACCGACTATGGCTACACCTTC
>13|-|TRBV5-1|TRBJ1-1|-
CASSPGVDTEAFF
TGCGCCAGCAGCCCGGGTGTGGACACTGAAGCTTTCTTT
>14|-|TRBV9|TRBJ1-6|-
CASSVERSNSPLHF
TGTGCCAGCAGCGTAGAACGCAGTAATTCACCCCTCCACTTT
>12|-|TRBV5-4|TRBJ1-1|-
CASSLNQIEAFF
TGTGCCAGCAGCTTGAACCAGATTGAAGCTTTCTTT